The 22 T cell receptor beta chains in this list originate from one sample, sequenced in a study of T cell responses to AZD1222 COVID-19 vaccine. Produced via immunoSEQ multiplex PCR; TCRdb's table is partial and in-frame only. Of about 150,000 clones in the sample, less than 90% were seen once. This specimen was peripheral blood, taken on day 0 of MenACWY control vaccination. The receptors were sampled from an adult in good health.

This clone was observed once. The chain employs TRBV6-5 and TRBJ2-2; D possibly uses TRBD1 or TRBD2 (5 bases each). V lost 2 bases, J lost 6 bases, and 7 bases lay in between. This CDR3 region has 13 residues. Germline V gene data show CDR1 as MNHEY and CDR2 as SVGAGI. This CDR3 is CASSYGTAGELFF. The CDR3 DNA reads TGTGCCAGCAGTTACGGGACGGCCGGGGAGCTGTTTTTT.

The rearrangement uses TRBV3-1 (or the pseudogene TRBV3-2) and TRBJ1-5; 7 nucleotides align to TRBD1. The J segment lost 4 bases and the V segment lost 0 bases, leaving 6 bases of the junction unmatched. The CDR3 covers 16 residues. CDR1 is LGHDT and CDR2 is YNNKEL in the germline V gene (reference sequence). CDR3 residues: CASSQEETGMNQPQHF. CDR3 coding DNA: TGTGCCAGCAGCCAAGAGGAGACAGGGATGAATCAGCCCCAGCATTTT.

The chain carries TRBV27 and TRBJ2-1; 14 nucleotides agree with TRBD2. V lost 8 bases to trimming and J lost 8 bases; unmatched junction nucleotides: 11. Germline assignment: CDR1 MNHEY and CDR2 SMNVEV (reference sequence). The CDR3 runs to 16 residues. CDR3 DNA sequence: TGTGCCAGCCGAAGGACTAGCGGGGGGTATATCGATGAGCAGTTCTTC. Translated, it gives CASRRTSGGYIDEQFF.

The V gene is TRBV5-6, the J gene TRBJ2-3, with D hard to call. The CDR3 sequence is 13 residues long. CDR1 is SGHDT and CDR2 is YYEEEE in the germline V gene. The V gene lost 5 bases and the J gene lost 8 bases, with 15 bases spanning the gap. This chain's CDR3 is CASSPLVTATQYF. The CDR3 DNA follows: TGTGCCAGCAGTCCCCTCGTCACCGCTACGCAGTATTTT.

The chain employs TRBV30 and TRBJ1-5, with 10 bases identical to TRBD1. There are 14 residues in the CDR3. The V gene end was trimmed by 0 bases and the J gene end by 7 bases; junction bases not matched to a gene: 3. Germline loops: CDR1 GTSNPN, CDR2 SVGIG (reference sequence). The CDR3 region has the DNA TGTGCCTGGAGTGTGGGGACAGGGGCCCAGCCCCAGCATTTT. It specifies CAWSVGTGAQPQHF.

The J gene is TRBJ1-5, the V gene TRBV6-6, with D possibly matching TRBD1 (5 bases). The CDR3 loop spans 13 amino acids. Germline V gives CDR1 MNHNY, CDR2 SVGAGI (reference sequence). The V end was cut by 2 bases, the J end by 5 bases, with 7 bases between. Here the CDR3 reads CASSYPQDQPQHF. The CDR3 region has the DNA TGTGCCAGCAGTTACCCACAGGATCAGCCCCAGCATTTT.

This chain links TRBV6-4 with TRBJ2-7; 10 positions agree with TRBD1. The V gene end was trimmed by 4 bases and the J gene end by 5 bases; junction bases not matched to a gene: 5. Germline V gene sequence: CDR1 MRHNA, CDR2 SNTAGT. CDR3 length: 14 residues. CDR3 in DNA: TGTGCCAGCAGTGCCCGGGACAGGGGAAACGAGCAGTACGTC. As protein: CASSARDRGNEQYV.

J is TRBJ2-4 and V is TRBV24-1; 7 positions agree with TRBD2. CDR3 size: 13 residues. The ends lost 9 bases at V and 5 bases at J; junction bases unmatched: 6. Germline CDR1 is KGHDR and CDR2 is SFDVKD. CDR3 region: CATAGLLQNIQYF. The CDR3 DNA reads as TGTGCCACCGCGGGACTACTCCAAAACATTCAGTACTTC.

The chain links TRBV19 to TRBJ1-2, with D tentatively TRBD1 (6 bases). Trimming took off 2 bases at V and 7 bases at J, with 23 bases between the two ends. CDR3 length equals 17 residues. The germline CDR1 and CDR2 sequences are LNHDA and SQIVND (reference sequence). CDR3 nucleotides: TGTGCCAGTAGTATAAGGGCAGGGGCCTCCCCATCATGTGGCTACACCTTC. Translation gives CASSIRAGASPSCGYTF.

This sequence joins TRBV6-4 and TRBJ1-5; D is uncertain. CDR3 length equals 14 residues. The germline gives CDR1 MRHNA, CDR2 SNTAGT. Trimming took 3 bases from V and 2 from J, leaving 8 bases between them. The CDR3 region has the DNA TGTGCCAGCAGTGAAGGGAGCGGCAATCAGCCCCAGCATTTT. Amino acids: CASSEGSGNQPQHF.

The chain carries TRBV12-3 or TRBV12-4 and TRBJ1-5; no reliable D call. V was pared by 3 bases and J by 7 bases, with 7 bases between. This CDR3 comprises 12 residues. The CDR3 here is CASSFPRQPQHF. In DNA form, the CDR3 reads TGTGCCAGCAGTTTCCCCCGCCAGCCCCAGCATTTT.

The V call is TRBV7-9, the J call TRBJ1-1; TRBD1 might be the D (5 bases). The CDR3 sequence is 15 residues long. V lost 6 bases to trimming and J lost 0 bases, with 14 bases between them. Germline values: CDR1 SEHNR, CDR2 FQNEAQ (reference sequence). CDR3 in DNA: TGTGCCAGCAGATCGACAGCTCTAATGAACACTGAAGCTTTCTTT. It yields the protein CASRSTALMNTEAFF. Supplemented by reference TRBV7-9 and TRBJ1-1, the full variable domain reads DTGVSQNPRHKITKRGQNVTFRCDPISEHNRLYWYRQTLGQGPEFLTYFQNEAQLEKSRLLSDRFSAERPKGSFSTLEIQRTEQGDSAMYLCASRSTALMNTEAFFGQGTRLTVV.

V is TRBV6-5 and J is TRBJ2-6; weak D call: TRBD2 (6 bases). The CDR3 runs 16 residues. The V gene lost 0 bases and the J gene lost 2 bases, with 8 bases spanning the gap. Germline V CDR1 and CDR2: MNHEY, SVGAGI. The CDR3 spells CASSYSSGAGANVLTF. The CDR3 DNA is TGTGCCAGCAGTTACTCGTCGGGGGCTGGGGCCAACGTCCTGACTTTC.

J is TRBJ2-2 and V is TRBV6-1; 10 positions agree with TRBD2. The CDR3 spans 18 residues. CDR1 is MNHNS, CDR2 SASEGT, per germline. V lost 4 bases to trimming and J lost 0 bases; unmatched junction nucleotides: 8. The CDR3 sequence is CASSALSGGLSNTGELFF. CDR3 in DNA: TGTGCCAGCAGTGCCCTTAGCGGGGGGCTTTCGAACACCGGGGAGCTGTTTTTT.

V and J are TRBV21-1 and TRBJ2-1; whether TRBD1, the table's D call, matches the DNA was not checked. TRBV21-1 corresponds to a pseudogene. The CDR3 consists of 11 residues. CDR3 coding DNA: TGTGCCAGCAGCACAGGGGTAGGGCAGTTCTTC. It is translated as CASSTGVGQFF.

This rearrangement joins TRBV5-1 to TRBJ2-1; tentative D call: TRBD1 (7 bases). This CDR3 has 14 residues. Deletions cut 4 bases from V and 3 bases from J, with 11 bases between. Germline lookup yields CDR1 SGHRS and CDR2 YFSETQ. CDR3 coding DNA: TGCGCCAGCAGCGCCCAGGGGGGCTACAATGAGCAGTTCTTC. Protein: CASSAQGGYNEQFF.

The CDR3: CASTRGQTINTDTQYF. The DNA for the CDR3 is TGTGCCAGTACCCGGGGACAGACGATTAACACAGATACGCAGTATTTT. The gene calls are TRBV19 and TRBJ2-3; 7 nucleotides match TRBD1. The V gene's germline CDR1 is LNHDA and CDR2 SQIVND (reference sequence). The CDR3 is 16 residues long. Trimming removed 7 bases from V and 2 bases from J; junction bases left unmatched: 12. The variable domain in full, with the rest retrieved from reference TRBV19 and TRBJ2-3, is DGGITQSPKYLFRKEGQNVTLSCEQNLNHDAMYWYRQDPGQGLRLIYYSQIVNDFQKGDIAEGYSVSREKKESFPLTVTSAQKNPTAFYLCASTRGQTINTDTQYFGPGTRLTVL.

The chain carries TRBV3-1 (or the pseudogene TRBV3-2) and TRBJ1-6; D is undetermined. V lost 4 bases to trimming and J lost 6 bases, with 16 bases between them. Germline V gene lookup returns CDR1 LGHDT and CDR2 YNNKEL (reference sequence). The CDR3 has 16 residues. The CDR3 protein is CASSLQAPGLNSPLHF. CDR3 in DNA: TGTGCCAGCAGCCTCCAAGCGCCCGGACTTAATTCACCCCTCCACTTT.

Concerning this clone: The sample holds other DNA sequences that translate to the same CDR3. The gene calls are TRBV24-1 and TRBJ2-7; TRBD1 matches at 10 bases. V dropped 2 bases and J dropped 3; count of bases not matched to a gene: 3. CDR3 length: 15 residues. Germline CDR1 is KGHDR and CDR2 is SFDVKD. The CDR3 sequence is CATSDSGTGDYEQYF. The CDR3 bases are TGTGCCACCAGTGATTCGGGGACAGGGGACTACGAGCAGTACTTC.

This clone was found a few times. CDR3 protein: CAWRSPQGNSEAFF. CDR3 sequence (DNA): TGTGCCTGGAGGTCGCCCCAGGGGAATTCGGAAGCTTTCTTT. The V call is TRBV30, the J call TRBJ1-1, with a tentative D call TRBD1 (6 bases). Germline V lookup: CDR1 GTSNPN, CDR2 SVGIG (reference sequence). Trimming took 3 bases from V and 8 from J, leaving 19 bases between them. The CDR3 has 14 amino acids. The entire variable domain, with the rest obtained from reference TRBV30 and TRBJ1-1, is as follows: SQTIHQWPATLVQPVGSPLSLECTVEGTSNPNLYWYRQAAGRGLQLLFYSVGIGQISSEVPQNLSASRPQDRQFILSSKKLLLSDSGFYLCAWRSPQGNSEAFFGQGTRLTVV.

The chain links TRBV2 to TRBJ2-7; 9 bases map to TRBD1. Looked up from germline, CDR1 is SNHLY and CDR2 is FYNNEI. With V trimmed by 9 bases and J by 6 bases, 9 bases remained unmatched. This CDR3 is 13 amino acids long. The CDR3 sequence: CASSWTGASEQYF. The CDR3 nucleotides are TGTGCCAGTAGTTGGACAGGGGCGTCCGAGCAGTACTTC.

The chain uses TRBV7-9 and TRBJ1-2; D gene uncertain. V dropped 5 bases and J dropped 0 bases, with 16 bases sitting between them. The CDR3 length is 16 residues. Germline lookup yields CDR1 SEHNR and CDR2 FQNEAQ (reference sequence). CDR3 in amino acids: CASSPAGRTTNYGYTF. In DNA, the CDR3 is TGTGCCAGCAGCCCTGCTGGCAGGACGACTAACTATGGCTACACCTTC.